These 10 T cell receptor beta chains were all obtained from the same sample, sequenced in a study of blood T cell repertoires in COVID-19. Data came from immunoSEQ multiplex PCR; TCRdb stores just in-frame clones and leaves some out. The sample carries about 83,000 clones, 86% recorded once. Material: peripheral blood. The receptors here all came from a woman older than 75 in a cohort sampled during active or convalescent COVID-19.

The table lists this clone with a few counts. The CDR3 DNA sequence: TGTGCCAGCAGCCAAGAACGACGGGGTGAGCAGTACTTC. Amino acids: CASSQERRGEQYF. The V and J genes are TRBV3-1 (or the pseudogene TRBV3-2) and TRBJ2-7; D is perhaps TRBD2 (5 bases). The V gene's germline CDR1 is LGHDT and CDR2 YNNKEL (reference sequence). The CDR3 totals 13 residues. Trimming cost V 0 bases and J 7 bases, with 10 bases left between them.

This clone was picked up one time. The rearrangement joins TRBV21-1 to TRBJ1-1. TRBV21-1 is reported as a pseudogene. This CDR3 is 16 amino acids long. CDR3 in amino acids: CASSKLGLGRGTEAFF. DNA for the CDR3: TGTGCCAGCAGCAAACTGGGCCTGGGGAGGGGCACTGAAGCTTTCTTT.

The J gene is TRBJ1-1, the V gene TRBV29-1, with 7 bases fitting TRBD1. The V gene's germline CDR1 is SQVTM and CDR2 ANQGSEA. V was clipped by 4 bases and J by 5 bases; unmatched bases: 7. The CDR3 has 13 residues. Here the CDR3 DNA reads TGCAGCGTTGTTGAACCAGGGGGGACTGAAGCTTTCTTT. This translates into CSVVEPGGTEAFF.

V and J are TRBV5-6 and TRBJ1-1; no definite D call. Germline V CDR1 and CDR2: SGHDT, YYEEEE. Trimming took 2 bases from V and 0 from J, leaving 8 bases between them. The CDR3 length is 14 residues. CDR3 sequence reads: CASSLRPMNTEAFF. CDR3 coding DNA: TGTGCCAGCAGCTTACGTCCTATGAACACTGAAGCTTTCTTT.

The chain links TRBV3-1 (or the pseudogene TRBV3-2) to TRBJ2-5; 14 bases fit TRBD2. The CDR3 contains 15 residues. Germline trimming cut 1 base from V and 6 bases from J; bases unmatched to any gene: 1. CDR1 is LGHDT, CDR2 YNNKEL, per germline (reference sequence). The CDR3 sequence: CASSQGLAGGQTQYF. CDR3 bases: TGTGCCAGCAGCCAAGGACTAGCGGGAGGGCAGACCCAGTACTTC.

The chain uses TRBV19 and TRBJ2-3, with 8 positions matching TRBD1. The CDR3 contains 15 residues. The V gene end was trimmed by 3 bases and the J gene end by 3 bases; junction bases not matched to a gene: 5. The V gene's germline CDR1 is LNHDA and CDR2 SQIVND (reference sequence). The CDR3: CASSIWDRPTDTQYF. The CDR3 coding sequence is TGTGCCAGTAGTATCTGGGACAGGCCTACAGATACGCAGTATTTT. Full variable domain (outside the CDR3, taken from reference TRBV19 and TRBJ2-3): DGGITQSPKYLFRKEGQNVTLSCEQNLNHDAMYWYRQDPGQGLRLIYYSQIVNDFQKGDIAEGYSVSREKKESFPLTVTSAQKNPTAFYLCASSIWDRPTDTQYFGPGTRLTVL.

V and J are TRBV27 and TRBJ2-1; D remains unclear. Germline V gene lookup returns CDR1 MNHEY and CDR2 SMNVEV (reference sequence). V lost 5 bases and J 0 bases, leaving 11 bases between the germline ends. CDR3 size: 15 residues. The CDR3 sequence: CASSPTEYSYNEQFF. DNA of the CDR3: TGTGCCAGCAGTCCAACAGAGTACTCCTACAATGAGCAGTTCTTC.

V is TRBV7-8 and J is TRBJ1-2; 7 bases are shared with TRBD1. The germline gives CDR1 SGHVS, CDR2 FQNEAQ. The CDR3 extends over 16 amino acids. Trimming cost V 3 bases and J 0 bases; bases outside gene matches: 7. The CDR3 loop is CASSFRDRVSNYGYTF. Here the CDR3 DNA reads TGTGCCAGCAGCTTCCGGGACAGAGTCTCTAACTATGGCTACACCTTC.

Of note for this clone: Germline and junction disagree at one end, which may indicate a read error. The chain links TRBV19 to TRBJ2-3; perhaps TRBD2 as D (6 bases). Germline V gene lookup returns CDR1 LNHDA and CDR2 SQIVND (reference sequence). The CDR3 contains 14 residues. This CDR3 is CASSNRLVRDPQYF. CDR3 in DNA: TGTGCCAGTAGCAACCGACTAGTCCGAGATCCGCAGTATTTT.

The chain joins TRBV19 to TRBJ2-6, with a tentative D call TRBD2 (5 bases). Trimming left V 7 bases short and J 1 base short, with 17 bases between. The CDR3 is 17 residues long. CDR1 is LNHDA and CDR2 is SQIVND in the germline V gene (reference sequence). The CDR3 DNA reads TGTGCCAGTAAATTTCGCTGGGAGCTATCTGGGGCCAACGTCCTGACTTTC. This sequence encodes CASKFRWELSGANVLTF.